Listed here is a single T cell receptor (beta chain). No antigen is known for it. No much larger clone exists at a distance of one base, and base qualities are not known. TCRbeta CDR3 regions were amplified from genomic DNA by means of the immunoSEQ Assay, a bias-controlled multiplex PCR. On the study's bioinformatics: Within the assay, amplification of reference gene primers was used to estimate how many nucleated cells each sample contained. To quantify the absolute abundance of each unique TCRbeta CDR3 rearrangement, sequence reads were collapsed and filtered. For each sample, productive Simpson clonality was calculated as the square root of Simpson's diversity index over productive rearrangements. As stored in TCRdb, this immuneACCESS dataset retains in-frame rearrangements with V and J assigned. A fraction of the clones does not appear; measured against another copy, unresolved V genes explain less than half of the discrepancy, and the remainder lacks a known reason. From that table come the V and J calls and clone size; the DNA was used to work out D and trimming. The sample includes around 50,000 clones, with around nine tenths observed a single time. The ten largest make up about 3.2% of the sample.

The data were taken from a study of blood T cell repertoires in COVID-19 (TCRdb year 2020). Background for the entire study: Collaborator samples came from the United States, Italy and Spain and covered acute and convalescent phases of COVID-19. The repertoires were released in a freely available public database meant as a resource for research on the immune response to SARS-CoV-2. The material from the prospective study consisted of cDNA or gDNA derived from T cells, B-cell-depleted T cells, or PBMCs. Where available, HLA class I and class II types were taken from metadata supplied by the sample provider and were not determined by assay-based typing. The samples were drawn from two sources: the first 160 participants of the ongoing ImmuneRACE study, and 1,000 to 1,500 subjects contributed by 6 global collaborators. The dataset comprised deeply sampled blood TCRbeta repertoires from subjects exposed to, actively infected with, or recovered from COVID-19. A de-identified subject ID, COVID-19 status, age in years and sex were almost always included in the sample metadata. Points the paper makes about the study in general: Clinical and demographic metadata were provided uncurated, with the amount varying by source and participant.

Collaborating institutions collected whole blood in K2EDTA tubes following their own protocols. For TCRbeta analysis, collaborators shipped samples in one of three forms: frozen whole blood, isolated PBMCs, or DNA extracted from either of those sample types. V ends up 0 bases short and J 11 bases short, with an unmatched junction base count of 3. There are 14 amino acids in the CDR3, from cysteine to phenylalanine inclusive. Only the CDR3 region is kept as DNA, spanning 42 bases read in frame from base 1. CDR1 and CDR2 are read off the germline V gene as SGDLS and YYNGEE. The sequence links TRBV9 to TRBJ2-1, and 12 junction bases match TRBD2. Sequencing was performed on peripheral blood. The sequence derives from a human donor in a cohort sampled during active COVID-19. The DNA sequence reads TGTGCCAGCAGCGTAGGGCTAGCGGGGGGGCAGCAGTTCTTC. This gives the protein CASSVGLAGGQQFF.